Following are 19 T cell receptor beta chains from one sample sequenced in a study of CD8 T cells in ankylosing spondylitis. Overall study findings and caveats: In ankylosing spondylitis blood, a motif of roughly 8 highly homologous TCR beta variants appeared characteristic.

Their target antigens are unknown. TCRdb used MiXCR to reprocess the 5' RACE reads, holding one entry per CDR3 protein. Of around 450,000 distinct CDR3 sequences in the sample, roughly 25% are singletons; the top ten hold 0.89%. Sequencing was done on a sample of blood, either unsorted or a sorted T cell fraction (not recorded which). These receptor sequences come from a male donor with ankylosing spondylitis.

This chain connects TRBV20-1 to TRBJ1-1; D gene ambiguous. The V end was cut by 0 bases, the J end by 5 bases, with 10 bases between. CDR3 size: 13 residues. From germline, CDR1 is DFQATT and CDR2 SNEGSKA (reference sequence). The CDR3 region is CSARDTWGTEAFF. The CDR3 DNA reads as TGCAGTGCTAGAGATACTTGGGGTACTGAAGCTTTCTTT.

This chain joins TRBV15 and TRBJ2-2, with D perhaps TRBD2 (5 bases). V shed 5 bases and J shed 6 bases, with 13 bases lying between them. This CDR3 has 14 residues. Germline loops: CDR1 LNHNV, CDR2 YYDKDF (reference sequence). The CDR3 nucleotides read TGTGCCACCAGCCTCGGGGTTTGGGCCGGGGAGCTGTTTTTT. Protein product: CATSLGVWAGELFF.

This clonotype was detected only a few times. This chain joins TRBV7-8 and TRBJ2-1; TRBD1 matches 7 bases. The CDR3 has 13 amino acids. Trimming at V came to 10 bases and at J to 8 bases, leaving 11 bases not matched to a gene. Per germline, CDR1 SGHVS and CDR2 FQNEAQ. CDR3 amino acids: CATGTALEDEQFF. DNA for the CDR3: TGTGCCACCGGGACAGCACTTGAGGATGAGCAGTTCTTC.

This rearrangement joins TRBV5-1 to TRBJ1-5, with no clear D. CDR1 SGHRS and CDR2 YFSETQ come from the germline V gene. V gave up 4 bases and J gave up 2 bases, with 13 bases separating them. This CDR3 has 15 residues. The CDR3 sequence: CASSQGPGGNQPQHF. CDR3 bases: TGCGCCAGCAGCCAAGGTCCCGGGGGCAATCAGCCCCAGCATTTT. Complete variable domain (other parts from reference TRBV5-1 and TRBJ1-5): KAGVTQTPRYLIKTRGQQVTLSCSPISGHRSVSWYQQTPGQGLQFLFEYFSETQRNKGNFPGRFSGRQFSNSRSEMNVSTLELGDSALYLCASSQGPGGNQPQHFGDGTRLSIL.

The genes are TRBV14 and TRBJ2-5; 9 positions agree with TRBD2. Germline values: CDR1 SGHDN, CDR2 FVKESK. CDR3 size: 14 residues. Trimming removed 5 bases from V and 5 bases from J; junction bases left unmatched: 6. The CDR3 here is CASSSLAGVETQYF. The CDR3, as DNA: TGTGCCAGCAGCTCCTTAGCGGGAGTGGAGACCCAGTACTTC.

This clonotype was detected a few times. The gene calls are TRBV20-1 and TRBJ1-1; possible D gene TRBD1, 5 bases. The CDR3 is 17 amino acids. The V end lost 0 bases, the J end lost 0 bases, and 17 bases lay between the germline ends. Per the germline V gene, CDR1 is DFQATT and CDR2 is SNEGSKA (reference sequence). CDR3 loop: CSARDKKTGSMNTEAFF. The CDR3 region has the DNA TGCAGTGCTAGAGATAAGAAAACAGGTTCAATGAACACTGAAGCTTTCTTT.

The chain recombines TRBV20-1 with TRBJ2-1; tentatively, D is TRBD1 (5 bases). The germline V gene has CDR1 DFQATT and CDR2 SNEGSKA (reference sequence). V was pared by 1 base and J by 6 bases, with 22 bases between. The CDR3 is 17 amino acids. The CDR3 loop is CSARALTWGGQTNEQFF. CDR3 bases: TGCAGTGCTAGAGCTCTAACCTGGGGCGGCCAAACCAATGAGCAGTTCTTC.

V and J are TRBV20-1 and TRBJ1-2; the match to TRBD1 covers 9 bases. Trimming took 3 bases from V and 5 from J; bases not matched to a gene: 7. Germline V lookup: CDR1 DFQATT, CDR2 SNEGSKA (reference sequence). This CDR3 comprises 14 residues. CDR3 DNA sequence: TGCAGTGCTAGTGTCTCCGGGACAGGGTATGGCTACACCTTC. Its protein product is CSASVSGTGYGYTF.

J is TRBJ2-1 and V is TRBV15; 10 bases align to TRBD2. The CDR3 consists of 16 residues. With 5 bases clipped from V and 8 bases from J, the junction kept 12 bases outside the gene matches. The germline gives CDR1 LNHNV, CDR2 YYDKDF (reference sequence). In nucleotides, the CDR3 is TGTGCCACCAGCGCAGGAATCACTAGCGGGACCGATGAGCAGTTCTTC. Protein product: CATSAGITSGTDEQFF.

The J gene is TRBJ2-7, the V gene TRBV3-1; D unclear. V lost 3 bases, J lost 4 bases, and 19 bases lay in between. There are 16 residues in the CDR3. Per the germline V gene, CDR1 is LGHDT and CDR2 is YNNKEL (reference sequence). Written as DNA, the CDR3 is TGTGCCAGCAGCCATCCGGCCCAGGCTACCCTATACGAGCAGTACTTC. Amino acids: CASSHPAQATLYEQYF.

A few counts support this clonotype. The chain couples TRBV12-3 or TRBV12-4 to TRBJ1-5; D remains unclear. The CDR3 is 13 residues long. Trimming stripped 5 bases from V and 10 bases from J, with 15 bases between. The CDR3 DNA reads TGTGCCAGCAGTGTCGGGAATTTGGCTCCCCAGCATTTT. This gives the protein CASSVGNLAPQHF.

In this sample, this clonotype turned up a few times. The rearrangement links TRBV7-2 to TRBJ2-1; no clear D. Trimming stripped 7 bases from V and 3 bases from J, with 4 bases between. Germline V CDR1 and CDR2: SGHTA, FQGNSA. This CDR3 contains 11 residues. Here the CDR3 DNA reads TGTGCCAGCACCAACTACAATGAGCAGTTCTTC. Protein product: CASTNYNEQFF.

The V and J genes are TRBV19 and TRBJ2-2; TRBD1 matches at 8 bases. Per germline, CDR1 LNHDA and CDR2 SQIVND (reference sequence). The CDR3 loop spans 15 amino acids. V trimming: 6 bases; J trimming: 5 bases; junction bases outside the gene matches: 8. CDR3 region: CASSKQGARTGELFF. CDR3 bases: TGTGCCAGTAGCAAGCAGGGGGCTCGGACCGGGGAGCTGTTTTTT.

Ten or more counts support this clonotype. The rearrangement joins TRBV7-9 to TRBJ1-4; D might be TRBD1 (5 bases). V was shortened by 1 base and J by 6 bases, with 12 bases between the two germline ends. Germline V gene lookup returns CDR1 SEHNR and CDR2 FQNEAQ (reference sequence). The CDR3 contains 15 residues. The CDR3 DNA sequence: TGTGCCAGCAGCTTAGGGGGGACGCGCGATGAAAAACTGTTTTTT. This translates into CASSLGGTRDEKLFF.

The gene calls are TRBV18 and TRBJ2-7, with D possibly being TRBD1 or TRBD2 (5 bases each). In germline, CDR1 is KGHSH, CDR2 LQKENI. The V end was cut by 4 bases, the J end by 5 bases, with 15 bases between. This CDR3 spans 14 amino acids. CDR3 sequence reads: CASSRGSGRNEQYV. In DNA form, the CDR3 reads TGTGCCAGCTCACGAGGGTCAGGGCGAAACGAGCAGTACGTC.

This clonotype has more than one count but fewer than ten. The CDR3 bases are TGTGCCAGCAGCCCAGGGCCAGGCACTGAAGCTTTCTTT. This encodes CASSPGPGTEAFF. J is TRBJ1-1 and V is TRBV7-9, with D possibly being TRBD1 (5 bases). The CDR3 is 13 residues long. Germline CDR1 reads SEHNR; CDR2 reads FQNEAQ (reference sequence). Trimming stripped 5 bases from V and 4 bases from J, with 11 bases between.

The chain uses TRBV7-9 and TRBJ2-7; 11 nucleotides line up with TRBD2. V gave up 3 bases and J gave up 0 bases; unmatched junction bases: 1. The germline CDR1 and CDR2 sequences are SEHNR and FQNEAQ (reference sequence). This CDR3 region has 15 residues. The CDR3 DNA follows: TGTGCCAGCAGCTTCGGGACTAGCGGCTCCTACGAGCAGTACGTC. Translation: CASSFGTSGSYEQYV.

This clonotype was counted only a few times. The genes are TRBV7-8 and TRBJ2-3; perhaps TRBD2 as D (6 bases). V shed 3 bases and J shed 6 bases, with 16 bases lying between them. Germline assignment: CDR1 SGHVS and CDR2 FQNEAQ. The CDR3 is 15 amino acids. CDR3 loop: CASSFSGTGSDTQYF. DNA of the CDR3: TGTGCCAGCAGCTTCTCCGGGACTGGGAGTGATACGCAGTATTTT.

This clonotype showed up just a few times. This rearrangement joins TRBV6-1 to TRBJ2-7, with D perhaps TRBD1 or TRBD2 (6 bases each). Trimming took off 7 bases at V and 4 bases at J, with 11 bases between the two ends. CDR3 length: 12 residues. Germline V gene sequence: CDR1 MNHNS, CDR2 SASEGT. Here the CDR3 DNA reads TGTGCCAGCAACTGGGGGGCATACGAGCAGTACTTC. Translated, it gives CASNWGAYEQYF.